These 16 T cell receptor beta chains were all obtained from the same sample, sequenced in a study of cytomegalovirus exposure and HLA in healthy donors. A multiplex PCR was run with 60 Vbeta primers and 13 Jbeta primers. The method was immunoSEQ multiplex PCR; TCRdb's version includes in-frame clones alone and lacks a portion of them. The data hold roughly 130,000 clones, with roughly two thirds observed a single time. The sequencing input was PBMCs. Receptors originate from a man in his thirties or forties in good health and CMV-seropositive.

As DNA, the CDR3 is TGTGCCAGCAGCTTACTAGCGGGCGTATCCTACAATGAGCAGTTCTTC. Protein sequence: CASSLLAGVSYNEQFF. The gene calls are TRBV7-2 and TRBJ2-1, with 8 bases aligning to TRBD2. V lost 2 bases, J lost 1 base, and 4 bases stayed unmatched. Germline-derived CDR1 and CDR2 are SGHTA and FQGNSA. This CDR3 is 16 amino acids long.

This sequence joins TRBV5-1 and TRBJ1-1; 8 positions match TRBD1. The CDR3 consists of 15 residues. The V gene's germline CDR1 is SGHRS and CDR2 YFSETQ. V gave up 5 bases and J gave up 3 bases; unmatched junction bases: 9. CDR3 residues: CASRRQGAIDTEAFF. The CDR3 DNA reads TGCGCCAGCAGACGGCAGGGGGCGATCGACACTGAAGCTTTCTTT.

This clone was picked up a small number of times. CDR3 nucleotides: TGTGCCAGCAGCTTAGGGGGACAGGACTACGAGCAGTACTTC. Translated: CASSLGGQDYEQYF. The chain carries TRBV7-2 and TRBJ2-7, with 8 bases lining up with TRBD1. Germline CDR1 reads SGHTA; CDR2 reads FQGNSA. The CDR3 loop spans 14 amino acids. The junction had 2 bases not matched to a gene; V was cut back by 1 base and J by 3 bases. Drawing the rest from reference TRBV7-2 and TRBJ2-7, the complete variable domain is GAGVSQSPSNKVTEKGKDVELRCDPISGHTALYWYRQSLGQGLEFLIYFQGNSAPDKSGLPSDRFSAERTGGSVSTLTIQRTQQEDSAVYLCASSLGGQDYEQYFGPGTRLTVT.

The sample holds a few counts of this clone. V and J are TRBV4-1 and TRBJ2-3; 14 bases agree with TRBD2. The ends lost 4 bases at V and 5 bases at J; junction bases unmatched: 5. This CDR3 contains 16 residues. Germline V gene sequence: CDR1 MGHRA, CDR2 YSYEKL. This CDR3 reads CASSPTSGRAGDTQYF. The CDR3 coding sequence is TGCGCCAGCAGCCCGACTAGCGGGAGGGCGGGAGATACGCAGTATTTT.

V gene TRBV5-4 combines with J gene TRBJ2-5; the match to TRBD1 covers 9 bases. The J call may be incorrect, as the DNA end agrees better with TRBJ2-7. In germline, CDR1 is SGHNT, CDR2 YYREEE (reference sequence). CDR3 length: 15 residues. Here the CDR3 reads CASSSTGGADYEQYF. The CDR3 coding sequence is TGTGCCAGCAGCTCTACAGGGGGCGCAGACTACGAGCAGTACTTC.

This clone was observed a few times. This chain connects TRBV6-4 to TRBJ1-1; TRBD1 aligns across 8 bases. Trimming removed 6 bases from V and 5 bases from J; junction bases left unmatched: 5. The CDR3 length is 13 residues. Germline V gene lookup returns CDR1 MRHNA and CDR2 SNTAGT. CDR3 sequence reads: CASSLDRETEAFF. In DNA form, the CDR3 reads TGTGCCAGCAGCCTGGACAGGGAGACTGAAGCTTTCTTT.

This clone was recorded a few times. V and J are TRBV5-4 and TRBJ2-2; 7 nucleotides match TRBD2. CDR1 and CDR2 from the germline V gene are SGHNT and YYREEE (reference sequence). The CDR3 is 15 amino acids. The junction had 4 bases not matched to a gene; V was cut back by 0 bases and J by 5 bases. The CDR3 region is CASSLGTRGTGELFF. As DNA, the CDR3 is TGTGCCAGCAGCTTGGGGACTAGAGGAACCGGGGAGCTGTTTTTT.

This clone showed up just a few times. CDR3 nucleotide sequence: TGTGCCAACCGACTGGACGGGAATAATTCACCCCTCCACTTT. Encoded protein: CANRLDGNNSPLHF. This rearrangement joins TRBV2 to TRBJ1-6; D remains ambiguous. V shed 10 bases and J shed 5 bases, with 15 bases lying between them. Germline CDR1 SNHLY, CDR2 FYNNEI. The CDR3 runs 14 residues.

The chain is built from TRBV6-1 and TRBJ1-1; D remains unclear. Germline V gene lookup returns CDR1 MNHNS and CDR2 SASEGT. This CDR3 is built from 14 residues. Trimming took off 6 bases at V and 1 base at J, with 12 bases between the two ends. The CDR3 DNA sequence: TGTGCCAGCAGCCCGACAAACGCGAACACTGAAGCTTTCTTT. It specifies CASSPTNANTEAFF.

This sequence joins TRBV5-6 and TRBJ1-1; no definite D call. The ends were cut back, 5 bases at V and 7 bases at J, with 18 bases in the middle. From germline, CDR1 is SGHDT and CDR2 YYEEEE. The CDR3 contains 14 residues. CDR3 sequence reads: CASRWGLREGEAFF. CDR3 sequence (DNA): TGTGCCAGCAGGTGGGGATTACGGGAGGGTGAAGCTTTCTTT. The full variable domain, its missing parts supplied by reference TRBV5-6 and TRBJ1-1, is DAGVTQSPTHLIKTRGQQVTLRCSPKSGHDTVSWYQQALGQGPQFIFQYYEEEERQRGNFPDRFSGHQFPNYSSELNVNALLLGDSALYLCASRWGLREGEAFFGQGTRLTVV.

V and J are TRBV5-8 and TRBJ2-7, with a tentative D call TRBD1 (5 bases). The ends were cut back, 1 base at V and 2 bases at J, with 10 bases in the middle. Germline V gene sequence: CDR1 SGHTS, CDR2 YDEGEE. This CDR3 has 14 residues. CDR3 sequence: CASSLKQGPYEQYF. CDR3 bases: TGTGCCAGCAGCTTGAAGCAGGGCCCCTACGAGCAGTACTTC.

CDR3 nucleotide sequence: TGTGCCATCAGCCCCGGGGGGGTGAGTGGAAACACCATATATTTT. Translation: CAISPGGVSGNTIYF. The chain is built from TRBV10-3 and TRBJ1-3; D might be TRBD1 (5 bases). The CDR3 length is 15 residues. CDR1 is ENHRY and CDR2 is SYGVKD in the germline V gene. The germline V and J ends were trimmed by 6 bases and 3 bases, with 15 bases remaining between them.

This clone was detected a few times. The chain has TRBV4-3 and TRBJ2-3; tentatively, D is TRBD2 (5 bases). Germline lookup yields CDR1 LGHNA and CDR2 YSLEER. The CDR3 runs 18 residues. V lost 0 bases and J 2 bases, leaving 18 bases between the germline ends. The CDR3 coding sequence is TGCGCCAGCAGCCAAGATCGGTCGGGCGGGTGGGTCACAGATACGCAGTATTTT. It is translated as CASSQDRSGGWVTDTQYF.

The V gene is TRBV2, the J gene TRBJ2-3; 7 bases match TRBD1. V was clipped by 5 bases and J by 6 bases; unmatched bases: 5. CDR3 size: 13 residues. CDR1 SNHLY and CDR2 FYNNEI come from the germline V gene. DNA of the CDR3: TGTGCCAGCAGTCAAGGGGGCGCGGATACGCAGTATTTT. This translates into CASSQGGADTQYF. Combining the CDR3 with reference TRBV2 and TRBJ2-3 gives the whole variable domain EPEVTQTPSHQVTQMGQEVILRCVPISNHLYFYWYRQILGQKVEFLVSFYNNEISEKSEIFDDQFSVERPDGSNFTLKIRSTKLEDSAMYFCASSQGGADTQYFGPGTRLTVL.

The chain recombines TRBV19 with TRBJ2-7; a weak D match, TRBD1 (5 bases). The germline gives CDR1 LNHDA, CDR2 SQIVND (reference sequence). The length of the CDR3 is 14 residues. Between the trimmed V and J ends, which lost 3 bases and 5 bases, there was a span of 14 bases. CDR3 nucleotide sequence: TGTGCCAGTAGTATCGGGCAGGGCGTGCACGAGCAGTACTTC. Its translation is CASSIGQGVHEQYF.

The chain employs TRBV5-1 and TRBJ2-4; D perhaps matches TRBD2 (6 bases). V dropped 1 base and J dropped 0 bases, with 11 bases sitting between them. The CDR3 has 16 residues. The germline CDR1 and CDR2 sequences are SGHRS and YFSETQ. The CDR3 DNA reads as TGCGCCAGCAGCTTGTTGCGCGGGGAAGCCAAAAACATTCAGTACTTC. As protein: CASSLLRGEAKNIQYF.